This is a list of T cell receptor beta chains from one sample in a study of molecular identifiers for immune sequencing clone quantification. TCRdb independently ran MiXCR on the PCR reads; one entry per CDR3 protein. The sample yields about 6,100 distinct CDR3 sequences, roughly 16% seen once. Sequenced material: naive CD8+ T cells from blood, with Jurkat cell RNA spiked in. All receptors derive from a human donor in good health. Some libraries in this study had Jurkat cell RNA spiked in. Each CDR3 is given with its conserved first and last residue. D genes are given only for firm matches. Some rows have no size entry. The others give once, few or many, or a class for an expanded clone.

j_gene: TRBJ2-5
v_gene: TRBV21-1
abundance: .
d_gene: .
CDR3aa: CASRIRPSQETQYF
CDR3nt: TGTGCCAGCAGGATCAGACCTTCTCAAGAGACCCAGTACTTC

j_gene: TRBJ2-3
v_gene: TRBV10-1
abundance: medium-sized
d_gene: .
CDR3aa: CASSSGRRTDTQYF
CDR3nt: TGCGCCAGCAGTTCTGGCAGGAGGACAGATACGCAGTATTTT

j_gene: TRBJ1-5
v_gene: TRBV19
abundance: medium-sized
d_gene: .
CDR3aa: CASSMFGGGQPQHF
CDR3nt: TGTGCCAGTAGTATGTTTGGGGGCGGACAGCCCCAGCATTTT

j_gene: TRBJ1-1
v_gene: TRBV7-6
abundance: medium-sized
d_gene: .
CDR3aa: CASSIRDTTNTEAFF
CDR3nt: TGTGCCAGCAGCATCCGGGACACCACCAACACTGAAGCTTTCTTT

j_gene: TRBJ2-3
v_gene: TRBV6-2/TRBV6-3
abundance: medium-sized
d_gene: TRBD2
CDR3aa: CASSSHDGAGGPDTQYF
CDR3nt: TGTGCCAGCAGCTCTCATGACGGAGCGGGGGGGCCAGATACGCAGTATTTT

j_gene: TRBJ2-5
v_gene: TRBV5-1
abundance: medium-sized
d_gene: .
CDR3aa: CASSSGTQYFQETQYF
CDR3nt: TGCGCCAGCAGCTCCGGGACACAATATTTCCAAGAGACCCAGTACTTC

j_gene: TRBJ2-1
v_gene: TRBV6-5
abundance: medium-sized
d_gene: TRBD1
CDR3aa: CASSYGTGFMSSYNEQFF
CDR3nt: TGTGCCAGCAGTTACGGGACAGGGTTTATGAGCTCCTACAATGAGCAGTTCTTC

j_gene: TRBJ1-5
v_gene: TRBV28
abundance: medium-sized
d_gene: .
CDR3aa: CASSLLADQPQHF
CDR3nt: TGTGCCAGCAGTTTACTGGCAGATCAGCCCCAGCATTTT

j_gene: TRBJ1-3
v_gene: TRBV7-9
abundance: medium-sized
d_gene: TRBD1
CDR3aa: CASSSGQDPSGNTIYF
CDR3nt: TGTGCCAGCAGCTCGGGACAGGACCCCTCTGGAAACACCATATATTTT

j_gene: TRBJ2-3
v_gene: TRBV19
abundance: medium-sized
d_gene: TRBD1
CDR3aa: CASSLTGGLIYGTDTQYF
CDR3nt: TGTGCCAGTAGTCTGACAGGGGGCCTAATCTACGGCACAGATACGCAGTATTTT

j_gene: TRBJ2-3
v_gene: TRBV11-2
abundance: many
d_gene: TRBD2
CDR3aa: CASSLPASGSTDTQYF
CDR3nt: TGTGCCAGCAGCTTACCGGCTAGCGGGAGTACAGATACGCAGTATTTT

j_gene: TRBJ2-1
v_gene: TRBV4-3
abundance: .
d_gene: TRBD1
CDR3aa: CASSPRTGTRNEQFF
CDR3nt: TGCGCCAGCAGCCCCAGGACAGGGACGCGAAATGAGCAGTTCTTC

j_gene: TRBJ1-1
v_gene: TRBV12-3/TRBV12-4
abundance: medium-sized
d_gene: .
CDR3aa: CASSLGPPRQSDGTEAFF
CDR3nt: TGTGCCAGCAGTTTAGGCCCCCCGCGGCAGTCGGATGGAACTGAAGCTTTCTTT

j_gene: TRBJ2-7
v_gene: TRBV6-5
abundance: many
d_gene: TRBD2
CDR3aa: CASSYSAGTSLEYEQYF
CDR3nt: TGTGCCAGCAGTTACTCGGCGGGGACTAGCCTTGAGTACGAGCAGTACTTC

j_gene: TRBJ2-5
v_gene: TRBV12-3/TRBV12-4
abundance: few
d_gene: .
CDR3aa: CASSPPGQQDTQYF
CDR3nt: TGTGCCAGCAGCCCCCCGGGACAACAAGACACCCAGTACTTT

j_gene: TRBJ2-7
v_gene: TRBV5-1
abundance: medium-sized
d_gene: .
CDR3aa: CASSLETSAEQYF
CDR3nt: TGCGCCAGCAGCTTGGAAACTAGTGCCGAGCAGTACTTC

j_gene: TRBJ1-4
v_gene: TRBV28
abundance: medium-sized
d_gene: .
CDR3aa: CASSFSLENEKLFF
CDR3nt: TGTGCCAGCAGTTTTTCCTTGGAGAATGAAAAACTGTTTTTT

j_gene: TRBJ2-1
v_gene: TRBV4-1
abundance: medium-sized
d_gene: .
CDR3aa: CASSPFMGDSYNEQFF
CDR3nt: TGCGCCAGCAGCCCCTTTATGGGCGACTCCTACAATGAGCAGTTCTTC

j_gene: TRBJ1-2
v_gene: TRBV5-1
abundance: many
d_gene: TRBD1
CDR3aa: CASRPDRAANYGYTF
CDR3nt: TGCGCCAGCAGACCCGACAGGGCGGCTAACTATGGCTACACCTTC

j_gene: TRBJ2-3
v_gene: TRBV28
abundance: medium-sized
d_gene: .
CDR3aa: CASSFTGRASTDTQYF
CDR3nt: TGTGCCAGCAGTTTCACAGGGCGAGCTAGCACAGATACGCAGTATTTT

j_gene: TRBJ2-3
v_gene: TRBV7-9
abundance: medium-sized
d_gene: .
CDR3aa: CASSPPIATTDTQYF
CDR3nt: TGTGCCAGCAGCCCCCCGATCGCGACTACAGATACGCAGTATTTT

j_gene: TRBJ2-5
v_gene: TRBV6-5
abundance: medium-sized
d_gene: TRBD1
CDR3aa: CASSYIDRVQETQYF
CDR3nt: TGTGCCAGCAGTTACATTGACAGGGTCCAAGAGACCCAGTACTTC

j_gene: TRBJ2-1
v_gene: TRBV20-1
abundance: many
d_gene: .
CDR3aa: CSARAVGRGLEQFF
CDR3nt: TGCAGTGCCCGGGCTGTCGGCAGGGGACTTGAGCAGTTCTTC

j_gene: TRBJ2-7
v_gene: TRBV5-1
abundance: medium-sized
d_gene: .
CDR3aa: CASSPGTGFNEQYF
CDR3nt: TGCGCCAGCAGCCCAGGGACGGGGTTCAACGAGCAGTACTTC

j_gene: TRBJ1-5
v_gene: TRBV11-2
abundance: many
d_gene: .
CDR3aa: CASSFLNQPQHF
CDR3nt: TGTGCCAGCAGCTTTCTAAATCAGCCCCAGCATTTT

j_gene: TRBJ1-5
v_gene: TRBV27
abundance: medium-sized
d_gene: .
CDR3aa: CASRARENRNQPQHF
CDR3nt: TGTGCCAGCAGAGCAAGGGAAAATAGAAATCAGCCCCAGCATTTT

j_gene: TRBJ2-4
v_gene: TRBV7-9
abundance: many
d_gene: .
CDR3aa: CASSLRGQRKNIQYF
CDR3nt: TGTGCCAGCAGCCTCCGAGGACAGCGCAAAAACATTCAGTACTTC

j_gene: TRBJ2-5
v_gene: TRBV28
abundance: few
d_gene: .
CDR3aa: CASSFLVETQYF
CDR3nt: TGTGCCAGCAGTTTTTTGGTAGAGACCCAGTACTTC

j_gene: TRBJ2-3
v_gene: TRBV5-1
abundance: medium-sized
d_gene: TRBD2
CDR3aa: CASSSLAGDYQLTDTQYF
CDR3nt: TGCGCCAGCAGCTCCCTCGCGGGAGACTACCAGCTCACAGATACGCAGTATTTT

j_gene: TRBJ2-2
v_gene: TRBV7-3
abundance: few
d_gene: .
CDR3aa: CASSLMGAGAVRELFF
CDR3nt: TGTGCCAGCAGCTTAATGGGTGCAGGGGCCGTCCGGGAGCTGTTTTTT

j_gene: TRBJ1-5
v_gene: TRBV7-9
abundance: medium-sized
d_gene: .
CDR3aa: CASSSVDSNQPQHF
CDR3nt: TGTGCCAGCAGCTCGGTGGATAGCAATCAGCCCCAGCATTTT

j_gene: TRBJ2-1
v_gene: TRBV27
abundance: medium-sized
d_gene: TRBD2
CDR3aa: CASSPLAGAFNEQFF
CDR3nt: TGTGCCAGCAGTCCACTAGCGGGGGCCTTCAATGAGCAGTTCTTC

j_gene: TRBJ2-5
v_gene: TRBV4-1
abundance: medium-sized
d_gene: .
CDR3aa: CASSQDGPPGSSQETQYF
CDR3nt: TGCGCCAGCAGCCAGGACGGGCCTCCGGGGAGCAGCCAAGAGACCCAGTACTTC

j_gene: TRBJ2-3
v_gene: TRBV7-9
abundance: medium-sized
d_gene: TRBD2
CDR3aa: CASSFGLAGGRQSTDTQYF
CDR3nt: TGTGCCAGCAGCTTTGGACTAGCGGGAGGGAGGCAAAGTACAGATACGCAGTATTTT

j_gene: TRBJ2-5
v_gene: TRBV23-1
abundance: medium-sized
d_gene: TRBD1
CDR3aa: CASSQSGPVRTGDRETQYF
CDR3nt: TGCGCCAGCAGTCAATCGGGGCCGGTCCGGACAGGCGACCGGGAGACCCAGTACTTC

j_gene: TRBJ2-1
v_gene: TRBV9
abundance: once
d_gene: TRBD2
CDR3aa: CACSDKEYSGGAIGGQFF
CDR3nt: TGCGCCTGCAGTGACAAGGAATATAGCGGGGGGGCCATCGGAGGGCAGTTCTTC

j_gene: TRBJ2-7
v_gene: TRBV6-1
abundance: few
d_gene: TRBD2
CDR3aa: CASSGAGGQYF
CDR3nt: TGTGCCAGCAGTGGAGCGGGGGGGCAGTACTTC

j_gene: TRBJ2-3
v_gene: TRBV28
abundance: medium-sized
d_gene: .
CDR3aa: CASSLVSARTDTQYF
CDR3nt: TGTGCCAGCAGTTTAGTGTCTGCTCGCACAGATACGCAGTATTTT

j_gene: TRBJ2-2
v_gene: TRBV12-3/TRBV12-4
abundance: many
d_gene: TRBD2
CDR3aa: CASRPGTTANTGELFF
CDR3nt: TGTGCCAGCAGACCCGGGACTACCGCGAACACCGGGGAGCTGTTTTTT

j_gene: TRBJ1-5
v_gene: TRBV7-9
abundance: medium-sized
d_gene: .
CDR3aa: CASSLVGGAQPQHF
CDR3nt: TGTGCCAGCAGCTTAGTTGGGGGGGCGCAGCCCCAGCATTTT

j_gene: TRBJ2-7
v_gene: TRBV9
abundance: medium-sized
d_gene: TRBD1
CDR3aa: CASSASPAQGTYEQYF
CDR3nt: TGTGCCAGCAGCGCCAGCCCTGCACAGGGGACCTACGAGCAGTACTTC

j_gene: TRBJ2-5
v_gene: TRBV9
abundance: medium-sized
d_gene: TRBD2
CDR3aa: CASSVKGLARETQYF
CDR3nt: TGTGCCAGCAGCGTTAAAGGACTAGCGAGAGAGACCCAGTACTTC

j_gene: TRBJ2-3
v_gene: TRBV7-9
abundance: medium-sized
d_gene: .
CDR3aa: CASSLVGGSTDTQYF
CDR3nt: TGTGCCAGCAGCTTAGTGGGGGGATCCACAGATACGCAGTATTTT

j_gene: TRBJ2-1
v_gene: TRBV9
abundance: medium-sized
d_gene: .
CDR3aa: CASSAPRSSYNEQFF
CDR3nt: TGTGCCAGCAGCGCCCCTAGGTCCTCCTACAATGAGCAGTTCTTC